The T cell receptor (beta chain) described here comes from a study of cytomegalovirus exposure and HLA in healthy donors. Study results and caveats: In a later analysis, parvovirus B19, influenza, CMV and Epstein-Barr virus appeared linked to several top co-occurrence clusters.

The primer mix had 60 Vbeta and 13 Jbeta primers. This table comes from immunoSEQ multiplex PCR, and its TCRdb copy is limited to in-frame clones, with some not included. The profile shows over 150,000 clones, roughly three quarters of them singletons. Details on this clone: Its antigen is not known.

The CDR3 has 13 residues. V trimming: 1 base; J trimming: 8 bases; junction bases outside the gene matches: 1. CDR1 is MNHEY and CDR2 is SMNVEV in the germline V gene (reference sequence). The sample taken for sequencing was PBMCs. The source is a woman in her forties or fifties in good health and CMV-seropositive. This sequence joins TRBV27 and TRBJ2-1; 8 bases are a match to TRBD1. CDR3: CASSLLDRDEQFF. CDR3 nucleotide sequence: TGTGCCAGCAGTTTATTGGACAGGGATGAGCAGTTCTTC.